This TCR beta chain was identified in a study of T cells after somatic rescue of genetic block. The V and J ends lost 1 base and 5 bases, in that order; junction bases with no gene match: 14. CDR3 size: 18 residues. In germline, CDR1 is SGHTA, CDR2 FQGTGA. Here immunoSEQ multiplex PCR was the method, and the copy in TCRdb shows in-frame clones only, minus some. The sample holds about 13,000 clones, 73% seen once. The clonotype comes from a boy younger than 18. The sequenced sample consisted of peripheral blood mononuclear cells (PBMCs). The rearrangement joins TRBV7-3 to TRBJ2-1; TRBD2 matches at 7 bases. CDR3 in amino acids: CASSLRPVRAGWDNEQFF. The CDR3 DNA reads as TGTGCCAGCAGCTTAAGGCCGGTGAGAGCGGGGTGGGACAATGAGCAGTTCTTC.